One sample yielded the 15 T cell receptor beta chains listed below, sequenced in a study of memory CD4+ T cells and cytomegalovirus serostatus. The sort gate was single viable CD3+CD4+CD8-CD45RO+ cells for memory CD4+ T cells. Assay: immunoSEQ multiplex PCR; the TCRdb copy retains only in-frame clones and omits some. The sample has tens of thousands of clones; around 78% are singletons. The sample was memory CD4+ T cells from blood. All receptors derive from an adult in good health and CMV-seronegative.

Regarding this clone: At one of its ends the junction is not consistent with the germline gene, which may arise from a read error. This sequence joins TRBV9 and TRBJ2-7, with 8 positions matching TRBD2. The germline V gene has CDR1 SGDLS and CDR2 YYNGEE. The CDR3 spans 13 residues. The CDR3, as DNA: TGTGCCAGCAGCGAAACCGTGGGACTAGGGGTGCACTTC. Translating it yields CASSETVGLGVHF.

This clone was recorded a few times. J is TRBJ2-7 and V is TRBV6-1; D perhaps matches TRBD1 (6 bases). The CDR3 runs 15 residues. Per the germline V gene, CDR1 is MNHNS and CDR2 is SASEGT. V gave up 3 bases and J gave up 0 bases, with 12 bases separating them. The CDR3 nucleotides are TGTGCCAGCAGTGAGTACCGGGACAACTCCTACGAGCAGTACTTC. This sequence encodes CASSEYRDNSYEQYF.

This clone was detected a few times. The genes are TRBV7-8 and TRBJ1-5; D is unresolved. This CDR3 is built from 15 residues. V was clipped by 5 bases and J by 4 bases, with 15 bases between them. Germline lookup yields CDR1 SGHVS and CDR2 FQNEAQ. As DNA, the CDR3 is TGTGCCAGCAGCACTGGGTCCTCGGGGAATCAGCCCCAGCATTTT. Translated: CASSTGSSGNQPQHF.

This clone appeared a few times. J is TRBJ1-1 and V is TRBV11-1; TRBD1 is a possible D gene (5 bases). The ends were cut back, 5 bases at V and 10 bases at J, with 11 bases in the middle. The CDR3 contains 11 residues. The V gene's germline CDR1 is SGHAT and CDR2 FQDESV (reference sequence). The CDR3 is CASSPGRRAFF. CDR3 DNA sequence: TGTGCCAGCAGCCCGGGACGCCGAGCTTTCTTT.

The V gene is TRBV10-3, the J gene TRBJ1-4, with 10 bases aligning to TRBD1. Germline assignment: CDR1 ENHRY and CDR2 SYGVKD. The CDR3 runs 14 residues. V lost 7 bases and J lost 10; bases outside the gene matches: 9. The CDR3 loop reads CAITDGDRGGKLFF. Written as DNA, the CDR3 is TGTGCCATCACCGATGGGGACAGGGGAGGAAAACTGTTTTTT.

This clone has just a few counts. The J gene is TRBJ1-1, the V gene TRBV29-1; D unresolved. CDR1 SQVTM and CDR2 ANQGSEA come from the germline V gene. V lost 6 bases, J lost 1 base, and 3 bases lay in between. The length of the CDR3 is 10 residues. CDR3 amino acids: CSVKNTEAFF. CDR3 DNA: TGCAGCGTCAAGAACACTGAAGCTTTCTTT. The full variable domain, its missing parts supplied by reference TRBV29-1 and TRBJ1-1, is SAVISQKPSRDICQRGTSLTIQCQVDSQVTMMFWYRQQPGQSLTLIATANQGSEATYESGFVIDKFPISRPNLTFSTLTVSNMSPEDSSIYLCSVKNTEAFFGQGTRLTVV.

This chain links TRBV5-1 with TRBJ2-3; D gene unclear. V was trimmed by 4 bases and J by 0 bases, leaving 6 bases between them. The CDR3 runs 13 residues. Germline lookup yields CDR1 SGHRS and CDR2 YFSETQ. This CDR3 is CASSPISTDTQYF. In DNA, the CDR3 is TGCGCCAGCAGCCCAATCAGCACAGATACGCAGTATTTT.

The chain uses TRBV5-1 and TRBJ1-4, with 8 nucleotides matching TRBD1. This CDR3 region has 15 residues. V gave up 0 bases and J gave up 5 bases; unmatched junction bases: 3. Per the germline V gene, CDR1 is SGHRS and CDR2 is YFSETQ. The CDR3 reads CASSLAGGRNEKLFF. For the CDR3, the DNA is TGCGCCAGCAGCTTGGCAGGGGGCAGGAATGAAAAACTGTTTTTT.

Here the CDR3 DNA reads TGTGCCAGCAGTTACGAGCCCTCCTATAATTCACCCCTCCACTTT. Encoded protein: CASSYEPSYNSPLHF. V and J are TRBV6-5 and TRBJ1-6, with D unresolved. The CDR3 contains 15 residues. Germline CDR1 reads MNHEY; CDR2 reads SVGAGI. The germline V and J ends were trimmed by 2 bases and 0 bases, with 5 bases remaining between them.

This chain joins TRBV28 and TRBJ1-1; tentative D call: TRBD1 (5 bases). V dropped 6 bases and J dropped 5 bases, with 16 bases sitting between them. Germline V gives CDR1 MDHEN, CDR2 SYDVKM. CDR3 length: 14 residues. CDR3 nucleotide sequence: TGTGCCAGCAGCCCCGACCGGGGGAGGACTGAAGCTTTCTTT. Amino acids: CASSPDRGRTEAFF. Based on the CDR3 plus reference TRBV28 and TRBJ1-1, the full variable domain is DVKVTQSSRYLVKRTGEKVFLECVQDMDHENMFWYRQDPGLGLRLIYFSYDVKMKEKGDIPEGYSVSREKKERFSLILESASTNQTSMYLCASSPDRGRTEAFFGQGTRLTVV.

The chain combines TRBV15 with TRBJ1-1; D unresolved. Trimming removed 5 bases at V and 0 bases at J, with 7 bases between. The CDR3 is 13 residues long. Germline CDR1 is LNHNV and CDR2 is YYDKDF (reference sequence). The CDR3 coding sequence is TGTGCCACCAGCTCGGACTTGAACACTGAAGCTTTCTTT. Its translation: CATSSDLNTEAFF. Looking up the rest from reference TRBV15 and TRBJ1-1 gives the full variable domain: DAMVIQNPRYQVTQFGKPVTLSCSQTLNHNVMYWYQQKSSQAPKLLFHYYDKDFNNEADTPDNFQSRRPNTSFCFLDIRSPGLGDTAMYLCATSSDLNTEAFFGQGTRLTVV.

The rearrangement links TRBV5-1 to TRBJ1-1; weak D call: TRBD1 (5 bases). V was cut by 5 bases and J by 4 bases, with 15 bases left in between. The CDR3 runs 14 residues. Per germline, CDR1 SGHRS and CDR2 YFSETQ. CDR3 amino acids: CASRGGAQGTEAFF. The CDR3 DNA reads TGCGCCAGCAGAGGTGGGGCGCAGGGCACTGAAGCTTTCTTT.

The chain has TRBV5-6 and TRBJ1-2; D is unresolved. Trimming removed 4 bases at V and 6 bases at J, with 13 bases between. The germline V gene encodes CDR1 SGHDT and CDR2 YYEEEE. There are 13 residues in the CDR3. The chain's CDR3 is CASSLLRGHGYTF. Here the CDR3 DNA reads TGTGCCAGCAGCCTCCTCCGCGGGCATGGCTACACCTTC.

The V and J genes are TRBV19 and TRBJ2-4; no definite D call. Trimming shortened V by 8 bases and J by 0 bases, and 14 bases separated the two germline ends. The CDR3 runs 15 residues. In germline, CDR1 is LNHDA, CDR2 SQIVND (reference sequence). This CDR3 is CASSEATAAKNIQYF. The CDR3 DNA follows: TGTGCCAGTTCTGAAGCGACGGCAGCCAAAAACATTCAGTACTTC.

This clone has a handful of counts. CDR3 coding DNA: TGTGCCAGTAGTATAGGACAGGGGTGGACAGATACGCAGTATTTT. Translation: CASSIGQGWTDTQYF. The chain recombines TRBV19 with TRBJ2-3; 8 positions agree with TRBD1. The length of the CDR3 is 15 residues. Trimming at V came to 1 base and at J to 3 bases, leaving 3 bases not matched to a gene. Germline lookup yields CDR1 LNHDA and CDR2 SQIVND (reference sequence).